This paragraph reports one TCR beta chain. Its antigen is unknown. This specimen belongs to a study of shared clonotypes between healthy human individuals. General study findings and limits: Clonotypes shared by all four sorted-subset donors had higher generation probabilities than non-shared clonotypes. Naive subsets typically showed greater estimated richness than memory subsets.

About 30,000 T cell genomes (around 200 ng DNA) went into each sorted-subset replicate. Here immunoSEQ multiplex PCR was the method, and the copy in TCRdb shows in-frame clones only, minus some. This table holds around 2.3 million clones, about 94% found once. The study enrolled healthy HIV-negative adults without recent acute infections or vaccinations as donors. With V trimmed by 5 bases and J by 4 bases, 8 bases remained unmatched. The CDR3 length is 15 residues. Germline CDR1 is SGHTA and CDR2 is FQGNSA. V is TRBV7-2 and J is TRBJ2-1, with 7 bases aligning to TRBD2. Sample: naive CD4+ T cells sorted from blood. Indicated subset: CD45RA+ positively selected. This clonotype originated in a man aged 18 to 30 in good health. CDR3 nucleotide sequence: TGTGCCAGCAGCCGAAGGCGCGGGGGTTACAATGAGCAGTTCTTC. This codes for CASSRRRGGYNEQFF.